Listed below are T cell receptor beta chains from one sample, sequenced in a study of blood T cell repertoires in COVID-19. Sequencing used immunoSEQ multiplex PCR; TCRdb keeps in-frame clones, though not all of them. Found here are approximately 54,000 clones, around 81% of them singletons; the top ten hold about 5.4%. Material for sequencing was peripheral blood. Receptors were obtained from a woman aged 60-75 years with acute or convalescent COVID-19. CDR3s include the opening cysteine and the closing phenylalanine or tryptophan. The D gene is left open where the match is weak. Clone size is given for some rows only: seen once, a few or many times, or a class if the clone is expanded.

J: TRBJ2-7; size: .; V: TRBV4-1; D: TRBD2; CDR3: CASSLVLAVSSYEQYF; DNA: TGCGCCAGCAGCCTAGTTCTAGCGGTTAGCTCCTACGAGCAGTACTTC
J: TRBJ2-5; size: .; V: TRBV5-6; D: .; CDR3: CASSLRSGETQYF; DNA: TGTGCCAGCAGCTTAAGATCAGGGGAGACCCAGTACTTC
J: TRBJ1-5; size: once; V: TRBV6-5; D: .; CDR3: CASRQQGGQPQHF; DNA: TGTGCCAGCCGGCAACAGGGCGGCCAGCCCCAGCATTTT
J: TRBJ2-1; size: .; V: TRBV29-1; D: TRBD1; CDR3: CSVLWDRGNEQFF; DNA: TGCAGCGTTTTATGGGACAGGGGCAATGAGCAGTTCTTC
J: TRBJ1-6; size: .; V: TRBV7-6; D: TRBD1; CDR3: CASSRQGSSPLHF; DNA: TGTGCCAGCAGCAGACAGGGGAGTTCACCCCTCCACTTT
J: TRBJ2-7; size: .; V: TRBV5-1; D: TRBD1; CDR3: CASSLGQGVYEQYF; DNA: TGCGCCAGCAGCTTGGGACAGGGGGTCTACGAGCAGTACTTC
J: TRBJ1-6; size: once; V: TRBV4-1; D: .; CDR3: CASSQYGQWDSPLHF; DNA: TGCGCCAGCAGCCAATACGGACAGTGGGATTCACCCCTCCACTTT
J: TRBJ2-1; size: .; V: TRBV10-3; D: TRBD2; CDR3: CAISDPPAGAENEQFF; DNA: TGTGCCATCAGTGACCCCCCAGCGGGAGCGGAAAATGAGCAGTTCTTC
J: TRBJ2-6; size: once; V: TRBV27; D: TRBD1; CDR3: CASSSGQGWSGANVLTF; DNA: TGTGCCAGCAGTTCGGGACAGGGTTGGTCTGGGGCCAACGTCCTGACTTTC
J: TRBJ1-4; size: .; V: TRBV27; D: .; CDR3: CASSSRWPPEANEKLFF; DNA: TGTGCCAGCAGTTCCCGGTGGCCCCCGGAGGCTAATGAAAAACTGTTTTTT
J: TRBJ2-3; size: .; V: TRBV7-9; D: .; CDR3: CASSLATGVNSPSTDTQYF; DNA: TGTGCCAGCAGCTTAGCTACGGGGGTCAACTCTCCTAGCACAGATACGCAGTATTTT
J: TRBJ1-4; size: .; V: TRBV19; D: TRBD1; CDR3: CASSMEGQGGRKLFF; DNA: TGTGCCAGTAGTATGGAGGGACAGGGCGGAAGAAAACTGTTTTTT
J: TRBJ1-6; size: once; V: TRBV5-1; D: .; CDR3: CASSSRGLDNSPLHF; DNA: TGCGCCAGCAGCTCGCGGGGGCTGGATAATTCACCCCTCCACTTT
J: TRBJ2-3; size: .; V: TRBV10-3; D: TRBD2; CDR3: CAISNGGGLTDTQYF; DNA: TGTGCCATCAGCAACGGCGGGGGGCTCACAGATACGCAGTATTTT
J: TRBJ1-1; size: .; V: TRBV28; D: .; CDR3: CASSLYPEVLGQTEAFF; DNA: TGTGCCAGCAGTTTATATCCCGAAGTTCTGGGACAAACTGAAGCTTTCTTT
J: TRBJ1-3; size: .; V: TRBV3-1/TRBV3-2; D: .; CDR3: CASSETGTPGAGNTIYF; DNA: TGTGCCAGCAGCGAAACCGGGACACCCGGTGCTGGAAACACCATATATTTT
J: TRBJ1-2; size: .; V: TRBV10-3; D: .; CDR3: CAISDRDKGDHTF; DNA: TGTGCCATCAGTGACCGGGACAAAGGTGACCACACCTTC
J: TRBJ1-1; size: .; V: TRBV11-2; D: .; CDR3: CASSGPGGEAFF; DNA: TGTGCCAGCAGCGGGCCCGGAGGTGAAGCTTTCTTT
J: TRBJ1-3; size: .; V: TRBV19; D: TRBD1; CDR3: CATQDRLNTIYF; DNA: TGTGCCACCCAGGACAGGTTAAACACCATATATTTT
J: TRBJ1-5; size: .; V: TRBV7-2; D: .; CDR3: CASSLLDQPQHF; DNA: TGTGCCAGCAGCTTACTAGATCAGCCCCAGCATTTT
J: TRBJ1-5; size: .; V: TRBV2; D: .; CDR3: CASKRQNQPQHF; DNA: TGTGCCAGCAAGAGACAGAATCAGCCCCAGCATTTT
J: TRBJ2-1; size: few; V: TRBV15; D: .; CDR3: CATSRPLLSSYNEQFF; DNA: TGTGCCACCAGCAGACCTCTGTTGAGCTCCTACAATGAGCAGTTCTTC
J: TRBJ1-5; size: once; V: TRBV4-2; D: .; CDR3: CASSQERSGWPQHF; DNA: TGTGCCAGCAGCCAAGAAAGGTCAGGCTGGCCCCAGCATTTT
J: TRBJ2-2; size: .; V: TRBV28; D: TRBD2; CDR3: CASSSPGTSGRGELFF; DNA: TGTGCCAGCAGTTCTCCGGGGACTAGCGGACGAGGGGAGCTGTTTTTT
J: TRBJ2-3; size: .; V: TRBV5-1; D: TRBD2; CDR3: CASSFRLAGTDTQYF; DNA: TGCGCCAGCAGCTTCCGACTAGCGGGCACAGATACGCAGTATTTT
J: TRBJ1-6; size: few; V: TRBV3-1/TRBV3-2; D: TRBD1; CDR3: CASSQVQGAGNSPLHF; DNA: TGTGCCAGCAGCCAAGTTCAGGGGGCGGGTAATTCACCCCTCCACTTT
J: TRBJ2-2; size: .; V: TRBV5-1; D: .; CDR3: CASSLELTGELFF; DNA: TGCGCCAGCAGCTTGGAGCTCACCGGGGAGCTGTTTTTT
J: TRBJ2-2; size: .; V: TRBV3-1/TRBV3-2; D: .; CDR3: CASRITSGRTGELFF; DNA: TGTGCCAGCAGGATCACTAGTGGTCGGACCGGGGAGCTGTTTTTT
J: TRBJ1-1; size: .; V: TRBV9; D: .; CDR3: CASSVAFGRGVTEAFF; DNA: TGTGCCAGCAGCGTAGCTTTTGGCAGGGGTGTCACTGAAGCTTTCTTT
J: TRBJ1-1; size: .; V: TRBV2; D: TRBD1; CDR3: CASTKQGEGTEAFF; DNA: TGTGCCAGCACCAAACAGGGGGAAGGGACTGAAGCTTTCTTT
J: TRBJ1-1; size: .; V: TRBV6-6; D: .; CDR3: CASSYLTGSTEAFF; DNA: TGTGCCAGCAGTTACTTAACAGGGAGCACTGAAGCTTTCTTT
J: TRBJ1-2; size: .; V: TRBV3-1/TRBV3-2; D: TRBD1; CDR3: CASSPQGYGYTF; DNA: TGTGCCAGCAGCCCACAGGGGTATGGCTACACCTTC
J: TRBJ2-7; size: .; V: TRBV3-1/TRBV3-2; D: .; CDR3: CASSQAAYEQYF; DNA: TGTGCCAGCAGCCAAGCTGCCTACGAGCAGTACTTC
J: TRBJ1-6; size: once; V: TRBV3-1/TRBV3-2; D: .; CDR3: CASSPVRGESPLHF; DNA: TGTGCCAGCAGCCCAGTCAGGGGTGAGTCACCCCTCCACTTT
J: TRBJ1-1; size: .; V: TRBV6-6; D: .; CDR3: CASSGSGGKNTEAFF; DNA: TGTGCCAGCAGTGGTTCGGGAGGGAAGAACACTGAAGCTTTCTTT
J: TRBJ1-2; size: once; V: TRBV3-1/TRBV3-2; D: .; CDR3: CASSQGAWGGYTF; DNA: TGTGCCAGCAGCCAGGGGGCCTGGGGTGGCTACACCTTC
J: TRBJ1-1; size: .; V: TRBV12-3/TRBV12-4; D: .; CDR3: CASSQRTRGAAFF; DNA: TGTGCCAGCAGTCAAAGGACCCGGGGGGCAGCTTTCTTT
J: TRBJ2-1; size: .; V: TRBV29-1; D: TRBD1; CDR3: CSNSGGENEQFF; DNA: TGCAGCAATTCAGGGGGAGAAAATGAGCAGTTCTTC
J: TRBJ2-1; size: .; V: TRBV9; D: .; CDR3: CASGNSPHGYNEQFF; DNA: TGTGCCAGCGGAAATTCGCCCCACGGGTACAATGAGCAGTTCTTC
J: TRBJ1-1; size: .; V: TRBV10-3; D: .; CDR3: CAISDQANTEAFF; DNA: TGTGCCATCAGTGACCAGGCAAACACTGAAGCTTTCTTT
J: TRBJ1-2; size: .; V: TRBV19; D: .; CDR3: CASSPDTRGNGYTF; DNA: TGTGCCAGTAGCCCGGACACTCGCGGGAACGGCTACACCTTC
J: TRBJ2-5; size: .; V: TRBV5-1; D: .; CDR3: CASSPSKGGGETQYF; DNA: TGCGCCAGCAGCCCCTCCAAGGGGGGAGGGGAGACCCAGTACTTC
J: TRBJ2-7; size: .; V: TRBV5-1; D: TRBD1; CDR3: CASSLRGQGYEQYF; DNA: TGCGCCAGCAGCTTGAGGGGACAGGGCTACGAGCAGTACTTC
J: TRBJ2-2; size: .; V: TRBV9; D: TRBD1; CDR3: CASSAWDRPNTGELFF; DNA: TGTGCCAGCAGCGCCTGGGACAGGCCGAACACCGGGGAGCTGTTTTTT
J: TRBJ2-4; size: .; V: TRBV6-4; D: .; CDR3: CASSRDSLSVQYF; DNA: TGTGCCAGCAGTCGGGACTCCCTTTCCGTTCAGTACTTC